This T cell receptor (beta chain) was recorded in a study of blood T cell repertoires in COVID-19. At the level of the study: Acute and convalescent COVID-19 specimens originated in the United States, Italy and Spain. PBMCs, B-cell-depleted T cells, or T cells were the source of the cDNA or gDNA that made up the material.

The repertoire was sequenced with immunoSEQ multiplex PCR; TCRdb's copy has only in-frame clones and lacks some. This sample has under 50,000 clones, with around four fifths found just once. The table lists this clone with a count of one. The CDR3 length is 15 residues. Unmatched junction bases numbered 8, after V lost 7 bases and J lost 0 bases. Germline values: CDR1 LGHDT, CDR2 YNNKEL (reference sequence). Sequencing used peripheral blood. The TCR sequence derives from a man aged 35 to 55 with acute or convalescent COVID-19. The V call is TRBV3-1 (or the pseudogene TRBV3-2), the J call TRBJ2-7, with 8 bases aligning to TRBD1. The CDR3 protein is CASTYGQGSSYEQYF. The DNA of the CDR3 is TGTGCCAGCACATACGGACAGGGAAGCTCCTACGAGCAGTACTTC.